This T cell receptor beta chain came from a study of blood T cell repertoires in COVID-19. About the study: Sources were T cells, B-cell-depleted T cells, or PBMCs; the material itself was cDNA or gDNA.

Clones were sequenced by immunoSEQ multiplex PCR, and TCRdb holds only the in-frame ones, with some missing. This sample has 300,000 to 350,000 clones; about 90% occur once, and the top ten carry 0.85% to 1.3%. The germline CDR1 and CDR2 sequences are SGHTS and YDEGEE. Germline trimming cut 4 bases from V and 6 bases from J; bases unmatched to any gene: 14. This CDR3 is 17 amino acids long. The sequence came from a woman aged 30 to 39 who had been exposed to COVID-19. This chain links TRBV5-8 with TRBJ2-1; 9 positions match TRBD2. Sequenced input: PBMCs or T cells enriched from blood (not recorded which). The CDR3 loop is CASSAAIGGRVGNEQFF. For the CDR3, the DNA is TGTGCCAGCAGCGCCGCAATTGGCGGGAGGGTGGGCAATGAGCAGTTCTTC. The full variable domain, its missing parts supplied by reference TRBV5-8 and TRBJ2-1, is EAGVTQSPTHLIKTRGQQATLRCSPISGHTSVYWYQQALGLGLQFLLWYDEGEERNRGNFPPRFSGRQFPNYSSELNVNALELEDSALYLCASSAAIGGRVGNEQFFGPGTRLTVL.